This T cell receptor (beta chain) was found in a study of blood T cell repertoires in COVID-19. Study overall: Sites in the United States, Italy and Spain provided acute and convalescent COVID-19 samples. Sources were T cells, B-cell-depleted T cells, or PBMCs; the material itself was cDNA or gDNA.

Study processing details: Nucleated cell counts were estimated from reference gene primer amplification. Sequenced by immunoSEQ multiplex PCR; TCRdb stores in-frame clones only, minus some. V, J and clone size are those of that table, while D and trimming were read from the DNA. The table lists around 140,000 clones, roughly 88% of them singletons, with 1.7% in the top ten. There are 14 residues in the CDR3. Germline trimming cut 4 bases from V and 6 bases from J; bases unmatched to any gene: 7. Germline assignment: CDR1 LGHDT and CDR2 YNNKEL (reference sequence). Sequencing was carried out using peripheral blood. This TCR was sampled from a woman between 50 and 59 years old with acute or convalescent COVID-19. This chain links TRBV3-1 (or the pseudogene TRBV3-2) with TRBJ2-7; 9 bases match TRBD2. The CDR3 here is CASSPHLAGSEQYF. DNA for the CDR3: TGTGCCAGCAGCCCACACCTAGCGGGAAGCGAGCAGTACTTC.